The 5 T cell receptor beta chains presented below share a single source sample, sequenced in a study of blood T cells in healthy people across ages. The authors ran a second PCR of roughly 6 to 11 cycles using a sample-barcoded 5' primer and a J-beta primer mix. Each CDR3 protein gets one entry after TCRdb re-called the 5' RACE reads with MiXCR. In the table there are 550,000 to 800,000 distinct CDR3 sequences, under 25% of which are singletons. The sample taken for sequencing was blood. These receptors all come from a man between 65 and 80 years old in good health.

In its sample, this clonotype was seen many times. The chain recombines TRBV27 with TRBJ1-2; D not resolved. Germline lookup yields CDR1 MNHEY and CDR2 SMNVEV (reference sequence). The CDR3 length is 18 residues. The V end lost 5 bases, the J end lost 0 bases, and 22 bases lay between the germline ends. The CDR3 loop reads CASSPRTGGLWANYGYTF. CDR3 nucleotide sequence: TGTGCCAGCAGTCCACGTACTGGCGGGTTGTGGGCTAACTATGGCTACACCTTC.

The gene calls are TRBV2 and TRBJ2-1; unclear D gene. Germline CDR1 is SNHLY and CDR2 is FYNNEI. The V gene lost 5 bases and the J gene lost 7 bases, with 9 bases spanning the gap. CDR3 length equals 12 residues. The CDR3 here is CASSLRLNEQFF. Here the CDR3 DNA reads TGTGCCAGCAGTCTCAGGTTAAATGAGCAGTTCTTC.

This clonotype was seen a handful of times. The chain links TRBV6-5 to TRBJ2-5, with 7 bases that match TRBD2. The end of the DNA fits TRBJ2-7 better, so the J call may be wrong. The CDR3 is 14 residues long. Germline assignment: CDR1 MNHEY and CDR2 SVGAGI. In DNA form, the CDR3 reads TGTGCCAGCAGCCGAGCGGGGTCCGACTACGAGCAGTACTTC. It encodes CASSRAGSDYEQYF.

With respect to this clonotype: The CDR3 does not end in the conserved phenylalanine or tryptophan, so this is likely a read error. The gene calls are TRBV5-1 and TRBJ1-4; no clear D. The V and J ends lost 0 bases and 2 bases respectively, with 11 bases between them. CDR1 and CDR2 (germline): SGHRS, YFSETQ. This CDR3 comprises 16 residues. The CDR3 loop reads CASSLALDGTNEKLFC. The CDR3, as DNA: TGCGCCAGCAGCTTGGCCCTGGACGGCACTAATGAAAAACTGTTTTGT.

The chain is built from TRBV18 and TRBJ2-2; TRBD1 aligns across 10 bases. The CDR3 is 16 residues long. With 4 bases clipped from V and 1 base from J, the junction kept 3 bases outside the gene matches. The germline gives CDR1 KGHSH, CDR2 LQKENI. The CDR3 region has the DNA TGTGCCAGCTCACGACAGGGGGCGCAGAACACCGGGGAGCTGTTTTTT. It yields the protein CASSRQGAQNTGELFF.